A selection of T cell receptor beta chains follows, all from one sample in a study of blood T cell repertoires in COVID-19. Using immunoSEQ multiplex PCR, the repertoire was profiled, and TCRdb retains in-frame clones only, with some absent. The sample lists approximately 240,000 clones, more than 75% occurring once. Sequencing was done on a sample of peripheral blood. These receptors were taken from a man aged 50 to 60 who had recovered from COVID-19. Both conserved end residues are part of each CDR3. D genes are given only for firm matches. Clone size is given for some rows only: seen once, a few or many times, or a class if the clone is expanded.

v_call,d_call,j_call,clone_size,cdr3_aa,cdr3_nt
TRBV5-8,.,TRBJ2-7,.,CASSYRVERMGSSYEQYF,TGTGCCAGCAGCTACCGGGTGGAGCGGATGGGGAGCTCCTACGAGCAGTACTTC
TRBV21-1,.,TRBJ2-2,.,CASSQTRGGSGATNTGELFF,TGTGCCAGCAGCCAGACGAGGGGCGGGAGCGGAGCCACGAACACCGGGGAGCTGTTTTTT
TRBV28,.,TRBJ2-1,.,CASSLVGHEQFF,TGTGCCAGCAGTTTGGTGGGGCATGAGCAGTTCTTC
TRBV7-9,.,TRBJ2-5,.,CASSPGYTDSETQYF,TGTGCCAGCAGCCCGGGATATACGGACTCAGAGACCCAGTACTTC
TRBV29-1,.,TRBJ2-7,.,CSVEIPRDPYEQYF,TGCAGCGTTGAAATCCCCAGGGATCCCTACGAGCAGTACTTC
TRBV7-8,.,TRBJ2-5,.,CASSVDRETQYF,TGTGCCAGCAGCGTAGACAGGGAGACCCAGTACTTC
TRBV30,TRBD1,TRBJ1-4,once,CAWSATGTGNEKLFF,TGTGCCTGGAGTGCCACCGGGACAGGGAATGAAAAACTGTTTTTT
TRBV24-1,.,TRBJ1-5,.,CATSSPGQPQHF,TGTGCCACCAGTTCACCAGGTCAGCCCCAGCATTTT
TRBV12-3/TRBV12-4,.,TRBJ1-4,.,CASMDRPNEKLFF,TGTGCCAGCATGGACAGACCTAATGAAAAACTGTTTTTT
TRBV10-2,TRBD2,TRBJ2-1,.,CASMPLSAGGGVEQFF,TGCGCCAGCATGCCCTTGTCGGCGGGAGGGGGTGTTGAGCAGTTCTTC
TRBV5-4,.,TRBJ2-7,.,CASSFPNAYEQYF,TGTGCCAGCAGCTTCCCTAATGCCTACGAGCAGTACTTC
TRBV24-1,.,TRBJ2-5,.,CATSRGGGETQYF,TGTGCCACCAGCCGGGGTGGCGGAGAGACCCAGTACTTC
TRBV18,TRBD1,TRBJ1-1,.,CASLGQLNTEAFF,TGTGCCAGCCTGGGACAGTTGAACACTGAAGCTTTCTTT
TRBV4-2,.,TRBJ2-7,.,CASSQDLTRHEQYF,TGTGCCAGCAGCCAAGATCTAACTAGGCACGAGCAGTACTTC
TRBV7-8,.,TRBJ2-5,.,CASSRRAYQETQYF,TGTGCCAGCAGCCGGAGGGCCTACCAAGAGACCCAGTACTTC